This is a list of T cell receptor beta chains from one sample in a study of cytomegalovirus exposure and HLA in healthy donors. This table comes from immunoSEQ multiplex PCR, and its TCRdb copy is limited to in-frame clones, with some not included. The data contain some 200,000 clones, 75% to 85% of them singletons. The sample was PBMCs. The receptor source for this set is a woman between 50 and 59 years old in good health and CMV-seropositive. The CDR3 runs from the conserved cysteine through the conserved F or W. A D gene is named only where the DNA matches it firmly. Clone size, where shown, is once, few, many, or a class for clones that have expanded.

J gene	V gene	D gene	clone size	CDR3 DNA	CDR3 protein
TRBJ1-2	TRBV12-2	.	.	TGTGCAAGTCGCTTAGGGCCGGGGGTGCGGGGGCCAGACTATGGCTACACCTTC	CASRLGPGVRGPDYGYTF
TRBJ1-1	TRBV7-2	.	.	TGTGCCAGCAGCCCCTCAGGGAATCGGGTGAACACTGAAGCTTTCTTT	CASSPSGNRVNTEAFF
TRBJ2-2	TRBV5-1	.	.	TGCGCCAGCAGCTTGGCTGACACCGGGGAGCTGTTTTTT	CASSLADTGELFF
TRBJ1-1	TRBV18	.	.	TGTGCCAGCTCACTGGGCGGGGGTGGCACTGAAGCTTTCTTT	CASSLGGGGTEAFF
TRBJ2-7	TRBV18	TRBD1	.	TGTGCCAGCTCACCGAATTGGGACAGCGAACAGTACTTC	CASSPNWDSEQYF
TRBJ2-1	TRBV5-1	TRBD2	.	TGCGCCAGCAGCTTGGTGATAGCGGGGGCCGGGGACAATGAGCAGTTCTTC	CASSLVIAGAGDNEQFF
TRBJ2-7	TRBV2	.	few	TGTGCCAGCAGTGAAGGGTGGGAGTATAGCCACGAGCAGTACTTC	CASSEGWEYSHEQYF
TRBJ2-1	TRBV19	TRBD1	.	TGTGCCAGTAGTATCGGACAGGGGTGGTACAATGAGCAGTTCTTC	CASSIGQGWYNEQFF
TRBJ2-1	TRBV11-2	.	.	TGTGCCAGCAGCTTAGATAAGGGACACGTTTACCATGAGCAGTTCTTC	CASSLDKGHVYHEQFF
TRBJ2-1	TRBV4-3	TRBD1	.	TGCGCCAGCAGAAGAACCGGGACAGGGAATGAGCAGTTCTTC	CASRRTGTGNEQFF
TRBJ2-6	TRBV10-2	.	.	TGCGCCAGCAGTGAGTTAAGCCATCCATTCTCTGGGGCCAACGTCCTGACTTTC	CASSELSHPFSGANVLTF
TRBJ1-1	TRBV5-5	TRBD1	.	TGTGCCAGCAGCCGATACGCCGGGACAGGGGGCATGAACACTGAAGCTTTCTTT	CASSRYAGTGGMNTEAFF
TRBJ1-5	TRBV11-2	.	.	TGTGCCAGCAGCCGGGGGGCGGGACTGCCCCAGCATTTT	CASSRGAGLPQHF
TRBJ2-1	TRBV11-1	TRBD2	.	TGTGCCAGCAGCTTAGAAGGGACTAGCGGATTAAATGAGCAGTTCTTC	CASSLEGTSGLNEQFF
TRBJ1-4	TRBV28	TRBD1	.	TGTGCCGCAAGGAACCGACAGGGCTTTAATGAAAAACTGTTTTTT	CAARNRQGFNEKLFF
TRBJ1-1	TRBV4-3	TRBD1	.	TGCGCCAGCAGCCAAGATAGGGCAGGGGGCGCGAGGACTGAAGCTTTCTTT	CASSQDRAGGARTEAFF
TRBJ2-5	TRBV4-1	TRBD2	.	TGCGCCAGCAGCCAAACCCTACGACTAGCGGGAGCCGAAGAGACCCAGTACTTC	CASSQTLRLAGAEETQYF
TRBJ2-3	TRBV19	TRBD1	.	TGTGCCAGTACCCCGGACAGGGGCGCGGGAGATACGCAGTATTTT	CASTPDRGAGDTQYF
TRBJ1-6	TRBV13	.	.	TGTGCCAGCAGCTTGGGGCCAAGAATTGGCACCTATAATTCACCCCTCCACTTT	CASSLGPRIGTYNSPLHF
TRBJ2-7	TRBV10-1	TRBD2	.	TGCGCCAGCAGCGCTCTAGCGGGCCCCTACGAGCAGTACTTC	CASSALAGPYEQYF
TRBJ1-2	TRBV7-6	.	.	TGTGCCAGCAGCTTCCCGGGACAATCTAACTATGGCTACACCTTC	CASSFPGQSNYGYTF
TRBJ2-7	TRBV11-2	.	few	TGTGCCAGCAGCTTACTTAGCGAGAGGTACGAGCAGTACTTC	CASSLLSERYEQYF
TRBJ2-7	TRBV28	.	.	TGTGCCAGCAGTTCCGACAGGTTAATGCAGTACTTC	CASSSDRLMQYF
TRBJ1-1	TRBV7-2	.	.	TGTGCCAGCAGCTTAGAACAGGGTTCTGAAGCTTTCTTT	CASSLEQGSEAFF
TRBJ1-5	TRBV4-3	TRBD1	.	TGCGCCAGCAGCCAAGAGACAGGGACCCTTGGGGGCAATCAGCCCCAGCATTTT	CASSQETGTLGGNQPQHF
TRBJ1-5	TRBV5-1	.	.	TGCGCCAGCAGCTTTGGAGGGATCAATCAGCCCCAGCATTTT	CASSFGGINQPQHF
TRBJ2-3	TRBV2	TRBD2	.	TGTGCCAGCAGTGGATATAGCGGGAGCGAGTCAAATACGCAGTATTTT	CASSGYSGSESNTQYF
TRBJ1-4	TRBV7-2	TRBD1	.	TGTGCCAGCAGCTCCCAGGGGGCCGCTGAAAAACTGTTTTTT	CASSSQGAAEKLFF
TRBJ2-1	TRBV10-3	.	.	TGTGCCATCAGCCTAACCGGGAATGAGCAGTTCTTC	CAISLTGNEQFF
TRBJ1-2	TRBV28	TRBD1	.	TGTGCCAGCAGTACCGTGACAGGGATCAATGGCTACACCTTC	CASSTVTGINGYTF
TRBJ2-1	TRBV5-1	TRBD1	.	TGCGCCAGCAGCTTGACAGGGGGCAATGAGCAGTTCTTC	CASSLTGGNEQFF
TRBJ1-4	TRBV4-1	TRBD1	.	TGCGCCAGCAGCCAAGCGAAAACAGGGGGACCCGCAACTAATGAAAAACTGTTTTTT	CASSQAKTGGPATNEKLFF
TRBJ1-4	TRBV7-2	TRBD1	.	TGTGCCAGCAGCACCCAGGGACAGCCCAATGAAAAACTGTTTTTT	CASSTQGQPNEKLFF
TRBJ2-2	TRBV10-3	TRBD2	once	TGTGCCATCGGGACTAGCGGGAGGGGGCTGGACACCGGGGAGCTGTTTTTT	CAIGTSGRGLDTGELFF
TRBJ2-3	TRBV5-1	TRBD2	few	TGCGCCAGCAGTTTCACTAGCGGGGGGCCCGGTACGCAGTATTTT	CASSFTSGGPGTQYF
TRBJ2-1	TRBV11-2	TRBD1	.	TGTGCCAGCAGCTACTCCGGGACAGGGGGAGGTAATGAGCAGTTCTTC	CASSYSGTGGGNEQFF
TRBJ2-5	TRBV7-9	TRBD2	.	TGTGCCAGCAGCTCCGGACTAGCGGGCTCCTCTTCCTGGGAGACCCAGTACTTC	CASSSGLAGSSSWETQYF
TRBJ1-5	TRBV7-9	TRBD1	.	TGTGCCAGCAGCTTAACGGGACAGATCAATCAGCCCCAGCATTTT	CASSLTGQINQPQHF
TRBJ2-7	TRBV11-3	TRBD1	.	TGTGCCAGCAGCCCAGGACAGGGGTTGGACTACGAGCAGTACTTC	CASSPGQGLDYEQYF
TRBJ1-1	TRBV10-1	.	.	TGCGCCAGCAGTGAGTCGGTACGAGTTTCTGAAGCTTTCTTT	CASSESVRVSEAFF
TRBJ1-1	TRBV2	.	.	TGTGCCAGCAGTGGTCAGGGCGGCACTGAAGCTTTCTTT	CASSGQGGTEAFF
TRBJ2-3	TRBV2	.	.	TGTGCCAGCAGTGGACAGTCCACAGATACGCAGTATTTT	CASSGQSTDTQYF
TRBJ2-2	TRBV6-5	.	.	TGTGCTCATAGCAGGGCGACTGGGACCGGGGAGCTGTTTTTT	CAHSRATGTGELFF
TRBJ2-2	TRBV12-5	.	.	TGTGCTAGTGGTTTTAGTGCCGACACGTCCTTTGCCGGGGAGCTGTTTTTT	CASGFSADTSFAGELFF
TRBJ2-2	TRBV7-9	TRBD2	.	TGTGCCAGCAGCTTAGTGCGGGGGGTCACCGGGGAGCTGTTTTTT	CASSLVRGVTGELFF
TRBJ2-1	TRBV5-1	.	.	TGCGCCAGCAGCTTCGGGCAGGGTTATAATCCTGAGCAGTTCTTC	CASSFGQGYNPEQFF